The subject of this entry is one T cell receptor (beta chain). A much more abundant neighbour one base away suggests this may be a read error. This sample was included in a study of read filtering for tumor transcriptome and immune sequencing. CDR3 length: 13 residues. The V end was cut by 4 bases, the J end by 3 bases, with 6 bases between. Molecular barcoded adaptors covering alpha/delta and beta/gamma chains were used on about 0.4 ug RNA. TCRdb recomputed calls from the reads with MiXCR, one row per CDR3 protein. The data contain 100,000 to 150,000 distinct CDR3 sequences, 10% to 15% of them singletons.

This TCR was recovered from a donor at least 40 years old with multiple myeloma. Sequenced input: a population of CD138-negative cells sorted from bone marrow. The chain joins TRBV12-3 or TRBV12-4 to TRBJ2-2, with D unclear. The CDR3 DNA follows: TGTGCCAGCAGTTCAATGGACACCGGGGAGCTGTTTTTT. It translates to CASSSMDTGELFF.